This note documents a single T cell receptor beta chain sequence. Germline loops: CDR1 SEHNR, CDR2 FQNEAQ (reference sequence). The CDR3 loop spans 15 amino acids. The V end lost 4 bases, the J end lost 2 bases, and 14 bases lay between the germline ends. Sample-barcoded 5' priming and a J-beta primer mix drove a second PCR of about 7 to 12 cycles. Researchers report that a template-switch adaptor with 12 random nucleotides tagged each cDNA molecule. At least 3 million CDR3-containing paired-end reads were obtained per sample. TCRdb processed the 5' RACE reads anew with MiXCR; each CDR3 protein has one entry. The repertoire has some 900,000 distinct CDR3 sequences, around 48% of them found once; the top ten carry about an eighth. This specimen comes from a study of blood T cells in healthy people across ages.

V usage is TRBV7-9 and J usage is TRBJ1-2; TRBD1 might be the D (6 bases). This sequence originates from a man aged 25-40 years in good health. The sample consisted of blood. The CDR3 reads CASSSEGHTNYGYTF. In DNA form, the CDR3 reads TGTGCCAGCAGCTCAGAGGGACATACGAACTATGGCTACACCTTC. The whole variable domain, filled in from reference TRBV7-9 and TRBJ1-2, reads DTGVSQNPRHKITKRGQNVTFRCDPISEHNRLYWYRQTLGQGPEFLTYFQNEAQLEKSRLLSDRFSAERPKGSFSTLEIQRTEQGDSAMYLCASSSEGHTNYGYTFGSGTRLTVV.